These 16 T cell receptor beta chains were all obtained from the same sample, sequenced in a study of Tregs in tolerant kidney transplant recipients. Measured with immunoSEQ multiplex PCR; TCRdb has only the in-frame clones, and not every one. Among 50,000 to 80,000 clones, 95% to 98% were seen once, and the ten largest hold around 0.3%. The specimen was Tregs from blood, collected before the transplant. The receptors originated from a human donor who received a combined kidney and bone marrow transplant.

This clone was seen a single time. The rearrangement uses TRBV18 and TRBJ1-5; TRBD1 matches 9 bases. This CDR3 is built from 14 residues. Per the germline V gene, CDR1 is KGHSH and CDR2 is LQKENI. V dropped 6 bases and J dropped 5; count of bases not matched to a gene: 5. CDR3 amino acids: CASSPRQGDQPQHF. The CDR3 DNA reads TGTGCCAGCTCCCCGCGACAGGGGGATCAGCCCCAGCATTTT.

V gene TRBV9 combines with J gene TRBJ1-4, with D maybe TRBD1 (6 bases). With 0 bases removed from V and 7 bases from J, the gap between germline ends came to 10 bases. Germline lookup yields CDR1 SGDLS and CDR2 YYNGEE. This CDR3 spans 14 amino acids. The CDR3 protein is CASSVAGGAEKLFF. DNA for the CDR3: TGTGCCAGCAGCGTAGCGGGGGGCGCTGAAAAACTGTTTTTT.

V and J are TRBV11-3 and TRBJ2-1; 7 bases line up with TRBD2. The CDR3 has 12 residues. The V segment lost 3 bases and the J segment 15 bases; nucleotides outside the gene matches: 8. The germline V gene encodes CDR1 SGHNT and CDR2 YENEEA. This chain's CDR3 is CASSFRGGPVFF. For the CDR3, the DNA is TGTGCCAGCAGCTTTAGGGGAGGGCCGGTGTTCTTC.

The gene calls are TRBV2 and TRBJ2-3, with TRBD2 matching 12 bases. Germline V CDR1 and CDR2: SNHLY, FYNNEI. The J segment lost 6 bases and the V segment lost 7 bases, leaving 8 bases of the junction unmatched. The CDR3 is made up of 15 amino acids. CDR3 residues: CASKGLAGRVDTQYF. As DNA, the CDR3 is TGTGCCAGCAAAGGACTAGCGGGGAGGGTCGATACGCAGTATTTT.

The gene calls are TRBV10-3 and TRBJ2-2, with D uncertain. This CDR3 spans 14 amino acids. The V end lost 8 bases, the J end lost 2 bases, and 12 bases lay between the germline ends. The germline CDR1 and CDR2 sequences are ENHRY and SYGVKD. The CDR3 reads CAIGPGFNTGELFF. CDR3 nucleotide sequence: TGTGCCATCGGGCCTGGCTTCAACACCGGGGAGCTGTTTTTT.

Here the CDR3 DNA reads TGCAGTGCGGAGGCAACAGATACGCAGTATTTT. This codes for CSAEATDTQYF. The V gene is TRBV20-1, the J gene TRBJ2-3, with D possibly matching TRBD2 (5 bases). The CDR3 is 11 amino acids. The germline V gene has CDR1 DFQATT and CDR2 SNEGSKA (reference sequence). Trimming pared 6 bases from V and 3 bases from J, leaving 7 bases between.

This clone was found once. The chain has TRBV7-8 and TRBJ2-7, with D perhaps matching TRBD1 (6 bases). Germline CDR1 and CDR2: SGHVS and FQNEAQ. Deletions cut 4 bases from V and 0 bases from J, with 10 bases between. The CDR3 extends over 14 amino acids. CDR3 coding DNA: TGTGCCAGCAGCTATAGACAGGACTCCTACGAGCAGTACTTC. Translation: CASSYRQDSYEQYF. Full variable domain (remainder filled in from reference TRBV7-8 and TRBJ2-7): GAGVSQSPRYKVAKRGQDVALRCDPISGHVSLFWYQQALGQGPEFLTYFQNEAQLDKSGLPSDRFFAERPEGSVSTLKIQRTQQEDSAVYLCASSYRQDSYEQYFGPGTRLTVT.

This chain connects TRBV4-1 to TRBJ1-3; perhaps TRBD1 as D (6 bases). The CDR3 length is 15 residues. The V end lost 4 bases, the J end lost 4 bases, and 14 bases lay between the germline ends. CDR1 MGHRA and CDR2 YSYEKL come from the germline V gene. The CDR3 is CASSRTTGSGNTIYF. Written as DNA, the CDR3 is TGCGCCAGCAGCCGCACAACAGGGTCCGGAAACACCATATATTTT.

This clone was counted only a few times. CDR3 DNA: TGTGCCATCAGCCAGCGGGAGGGAAGTGAGCAGTTCTTC. Its protein product is CAISQREGSEQFF. V gene TRBV10-3 combines with J gene TRBJ2-1; TRBD2 matches at 10 bases. This CDR3 has 13 amino acids. Germline V CDR1 and CDR2: ENHRY, SYGVKD. V dropped 6 bases and J dropped 9; count of bases not matched to a gene: 5.

The chain couples TRBV28 to TRBJ2-1; no firm D call. CDR1 is MDHEN and CDR2 is SYDVKM in the germline V gene. The CDR3 loop spans 14 amino acids. V was pared by 5 bases and J by 9 bases, with 17 bases between. CDR3 loop: CASSMPGNPGEQFF. The DNA of the CDR3 is TGTGCCAGCAGTATGCCGGGTAACCCGGGTGAGCAGTTCTTC.

The genes are TRBV10-3 and TRBJ1-1; 7 bases agree with TRBD1. The germline CDR1 and CDR2 sequences are ENHRY and SYGVKD. CDR3 length: 13 amino acids. Trimming removed 2 bases from V and 7 bases from J; junction bases left unmatched: 4. CDR3 DNA sequence: TGTGCCATCAGTGAGCCGACAGGGTTTGAAGCTTTCTTT. Its translation is CAISEPTGFEAFF.

The chain has TRBV9 and TRBJ1-3; D is possibly TRBD1 (6 bases). The CDR3 spans 16 residues. The V and J ends lost 0 bases and 0 bases respectively, with 10 bases between them. The germline CDR1 and CDR2 sequences are SGDLS and YYNGEE. The CDR3: CASSVDKQGSGNTIYF. CDR3 sequence (DNA): TGTGCCAGCAGCGTAGACAAACAGGGCTCTGGAAACACCATATATTTT.

The CDR3: CASSPTSGSKEQYF. The CDR3 nucleotides are TGTGCCAGCTCACCGACTAGCGGGTCGAAGGAGCAGTACTTC. This chain uses TRBV18 with TRBJ2-7, with TRBD2 matching over 10 bases. This CDR3 contains 14 residues. The trim removed 3 bases at V and 7 bases at J, leaving 6 bases unmatched. CDR1 and CDR2 from the germline V gene are KGHSH and LQKENI.

The chain employs TRBV5-4 and TRBJ2-1; TRBD2 is a possible D gene (7 bases). CDR3 length: 17 amino acids. Germline assignment: CDR1 SGHNT and CDR2 YYREEE (reference sequence). Trimming stripped 4 bases from V and 6 bases from J, with 23 bases between. CDR3: CASSHGRGRALFNEQFF. DNA for the CDR3: TGTGCCAGCAGCCATGGGAGGGGGAGGGCCCTTTTCAATGAGCAGTTCTTC. The variable domain in full, with the rest retrieved from reference TRBV5-4 and TRBJ2-1, is ETGVTQSPTHLIKTRGQQVTLRCSSQSGHNTVSWYQQALGQGPQFIFQYYREEENGRGNFPPRFSGLQFPNYSSELNVNALELDDSALYLCASSHGRGRALFNEQFFGPGTRLTVL.

The genes are TRBV6-1 and TRBJ2-5, with D unresolved. Germline V CDR1 and CDR2: MNHNS, SASEGT. This CDR3 has 17 amino acids. Trimming removed 2 bases from V and 4 bases from J, with 20 bases in between. The CDR3 coding sequence is TGTGCCAGCAGTGAATGGGCAGGCGTACCGATCCGAGAGACCCAGTACTTC. This codes for CASSEWAGVPIRETQYF.

The rearrangement uses TRBV18 and TRBJ1-2, with a tentative D call TRBD1 (6 bases). Germline CDR1 and CDR2: KGHSH and LQKENI. V was trimmed by 3 bases and J by 4 bases, leaving 12 bases between them. The CDR3 is 14 residues long. Here the CDR3 DNA reads TGTGCCAGCTCACCTCCGGGACACCCCTATGGCTACACCTTC. Translated, it gives CASSPPGHPYGYTF.